Listed below are T cell receptor beta chains from one sample, sequenced in a study of blood T cell repertoires in COVID-19. Libraries were prepared by immunoSEQ multiplex PCR; TCRdb keeps only in-frame clonotypes and omits some of them. The sample lists about 220,000 clones, 84% seen once, with about 9.7% in the top ten. The sample taken for sequencing was peripheral blood. These receptors were collected from a middle-aged man with active or convalescent COVID-19. The CDR3 runs from the conserved cysteine through the conserved F or W. The order of the fields is CDR3 protein, CDR3 DNA, J gene, D gene, V gene, clone size. D genes are given only for firm matches. For some rows the clone size is stated as once, few or many, or as a class when expanded; others skip it.

CASSLGLAESTDTQYF	TGTGCCAGCAGCTTGGGACTAGCGGAATCCACAGATACGCAGTATTTT	TRBJ2-3	TRBD2	TRBV5-5	-
CATSRRGGGGRGDTQYF	TGTGCCACCAGCCGGCGGGGGGGCGGCGGGAGAGGAGATACGCAGTATTTT	TRBJ2-3	TRBD2	TRBV15	-
CASRGRQPQHF	TGTGCCAGCAGGGGGCGTCAGCCCCAGCATTTT	TRBJ1-5	-	TRBV6-6	once
CASNHGTPQETQYF	TGCGCCAGCAATCATGGGACTCCTCAAGAGACCCAGTACTTC	TRBJ2-5	-	TRBV5-1	-
CASSQDRGYSPLHF	TGTGCCAGCAGCCAAGATCGGGGTTATTCACCCCTCCACTTT	TRBJ1-6	-	TRBV3-1/TRBV3-2	-
CASSLIWGQGVGNEQFF	TGTGCCAGCAGCTTAATCTGGGGACAGGGAGTAGGAAATGAGCAGTTCTTC	TRBJ2-1	TRBD1	TRBV7-9	-
CASSFGGWEQYF	TGTGCCAGCAGCTTTGGAGGTTGGGAGCAGTACTTC	TRBJ2-7	-	TRBV7-9	-
CASSPLGGRIDTQYF	TGTGCCAGCAGCCCACTCGGGGGGCGGATAGATACGCAGTATTTT	TRBJ2-3	-	TRBV5-4	-
CASSLPNQPQHF	TGTGCCAGCAGCCTCCCGAATCAGCCCCAGCATTTT	TRBJ1-5	-	TRBV5-4	-
CASSPYRVYEQYF	TGTGCCAGCTCACCTTACAGGGTCTACGAGCAGTACTTC	TRBJ2-7	-	TRBV18	-
CATSRVSGANTEAFF	TGTGCCACCAGCAGAGTTTCAGGGGCGAACACTGAAGCTTTCTTT	TRBJ1-1	-	TRBV15	-
CSVALTGSSEKLFF	TGCAGCGTTGCCTTGACAGGGAGTTCTGAAAAACTGTTTTTT	TRBJ1-4	TRBD1	TRBV29-1	-
CASQQGFQDTQYF	TGTGCCAGTCAACAGGGGTTTCAAGATACGCAGTATTTT	TRBJ2-3	TRBD1	TRBV19	-
CASSGYGETQYF	TGTGCCAGCAGTGGATACGGGGAGACCCAGTACTTC	TRBJ2-5	-	TRBV2	few
CASSVGTGVSGYTF	TGCGCCAGCAGCGTAGGGACAGGGGTTTCTGGCTACACCTTC	TRBJ1-2	TRBD1	TRBV5-1	few
CASVTAGPGKLFF	TGTGCCAGTGTGACAGCCGGTCCGGGAAAACTGTTTTTT	TRBJ1-4	-	TRBV19	-
CATSRYHGTSGSYNEQFF	TGTGCCACCAGCAGATACCACGGGACTAGCGGTTCCTACAATGAGCAGTTCTTC	TRBJ2-1	TRBD2	TRBV15	-
CATSDPTTIKAQYF	TGTGCCACCAGTGACCCGACTACAATTAAGGCCCAGTACTTC	TRBJ2-5	-	TRBV24-1	once
CASSPTDRGYQPQHF	TGTGCCAGCAGTCCAACGGACAGGGGTTATCAGCCCCAGCATTTT	TRBJ1-5	TRBD1	TRBV28	-
CASSLNGQGNSPLHF	TGCGCCAGCAGCCTAAACGGACAGGGGAATTCACCCCTCCACTTT	TRBJ1-6	TRBD1	TRBV5-1	-
CASSPQAIEKLFF	TGTGCCAGCAGTCCCCAGGCTATTGAAAAACTGTTTTTT	TRBJ1-4	-	TRBV28	-
CAWGQGSYEQYF	TGTGCCTGGGGACAGGGGTCCTACGAGCAGTACTTC	TRBJ2-7	TRBD1	TRBV30	-
CASSFRRQANTGELFF	TGTGCCAGCAGCTTTCGGCGGCAAGCGAACACCGGGGAGCTGTTTTTT	TRBJ2-2	-	TRBV7-6	-
CSVGQSYTEAFF	TGCAGCGTTGGACAGTCCTACACTGAAGCTTTCTTT	TRBJ1-1	-	TRBV29-1	-
CASSMSSGANVLTF	TGTGCCAGTAGTATGAGCTCTGGGGCCAACGTCCTGACTTTC	TRBJ2-6	-	TRBV19	-
CASSRTSAFYEQYF	TGTGCCAGCAGCCGGACTAGCGCTTTCTACGAGCAGTACTTC	TRBJ2-7	TRBD2	TRBV28	-
CATSRDERYRGRGYTF	TGTGCCACCAGCAGAGATGAGAGGTACAGGGGACGAGGCTACACCTTC	TRBJ1-2	TRBD1	TRBV15	-
CASIPLGGSLSNQPQHF	TGTGCCAGCATCCCATTGGGGGGTTCCCTTAGCAATCAGCCCCAGCATTTT	TRBJ1-5	-	TRBV5-8	few
CASRLQLAGEVNEQFF	TGTGCCAGCAGGCTCCAACTAGCGGGAGAAGTTAATGAGCAGTTCTTC	TRBJ2-1	TRBD2	TRBV27	-
CAISDSGISGDTQYF	TGTGCCATCAGTGATAGCGGGATAAGTGGAGATACGCAGTATTTT	TRBJ2-3	TRBD2	TRBV10-3	-
CASSLWDYPQNEQFF	TGTGCCAGCAGCTTATGGGACTACCCCCAGAATGAGCAGTTCTTC	TRBJ2-1	TRBD2	TRBV7-2	once
CASSERGARVTDTQYF	TGTGCCAGCAGTGAAAGAGGCGCACGTGTCACAGATACGCAGTATTTT	TRBJ2-3	-	TRBV6-1	-
CASSPDGQGLGYTF	TGCGCCAGCAGCCCGGATGGACAGGGTCTGGGCTACACCTTC	TRBJ1-2	TRBD1	TRBV5-1	many
CASSPFLGRVNNEQFF	TGTGCCAGCAGCCCCTTCCTGGGCAGGGTCAACAATGAGCAGTTCTTC	TRBJ2-1	-	TRBV13	-
CASTSGAGWQPQHF	TGTGCCAGTACCTCAGGGGCAGGATGGCAGCCCCAGCATTTT	TRBJ1-5	-	TRBV19	-
CASSYRGDFYEQYF	TGTGCCAGCAGTTACAGAGGGGACTTCTACGAGCAGTACTTC	TRBJ2-7	-	TRBV6-5	-
CASRTGPPSGANVLTF	TGTGCCAGCAGAACAGGGCCCCCCTCTGGGGCCAACGTCCTGACTTTC	TRBJ2-6	-	TRBV7-2	-
CASRGGQGRETQYF	TGTGCCAGCAGAGGAGGACAGGGGCGGGAGACCCAGTACTTC	TRBJ2-5	TRBD1	TRBV6-5	-
CASRTQGWETQYF	TGTGCCAGCAGAACACAGGGATGGGAGACCCAGTACTTC	TRBJ2-5	-	TRBV5-6	-
CASSQDLMAPALQETQYF	TGCGCCAGCAGCCAAGATCTTATGGCTCCCGCACTACAAGAGACCCAGTACTTC	TRBJ2-5	-	TRBV4-3	-
CASSLGQVGAYEQYF	TGTGCCAGCAGCTTAGGGCAGGTGGGGGCTTACGAGCAGTACTTC	TRBJ2-7	-	TRBV11-2	-
CASSQGTGTTSTDTQYF	TGCGCCAGCAGCCAAGGGACCGGGACAACCAGCACAGATACGCAGTATTTT	TRBJ2-3	-	TRBV4-1	-
CASSYSFRGNTEAFF	TGTGCCAGCAGTTACTCGTTTCGGGGGAACACTGAAGCTTTCTTT	TRBJ1-1	-	TRBV6-5	-
CASSDRGLGNEQFF	TGTGCCAGCAGCGACAGGGGTTTAGGGAATGAGCAGTTCTTC	TRBJ2-1	TRBD1	TRBV27	-
CASSTGGSHEKLFF	TGTGCCAGCAGTACAGGGGGATCCCATGAAAAACTGTTTTTT	TRBJ1-4	TRBD1	TRBV5-4	once
CASSPGQGFYEQYF	TGTGCCAGCAGTCCGGGACAGGGGTTCTACGAGCAGTACTTC	TRBJ2-7	TRBD1	TRBV6-2/TRBV6-3	once
CATSNLVRNEKLFF	TGTGCCACCAGCAACTTAGTGCGGAATGAAAAACTGTTTTTT	TRBJ1-4	-	TRBV15	-
CATSRVRGGDNEQFF	TGTGCCACCAGCCGGGTCCGGGGGGGTGACAATGAGCAGTTCTTC	TRBJ2-1	TRBD2	TRBV15	-
CASSFPGQGADQPQHF	TGTGCCAGCAGTTTTCCGGGACAGGGGGCTGATCAGCCCCAGCATTTT	TRBJ1-5	TRBD1	TRBV28	-
CASSLGDRTNEKLFF	TGCGCCAGCAGCTTGGGGGACAGAACAAATGAAAAACTGTTTTTT	TRBJ1-4	TRBD1	TRBV5-1	-
CASSVLASLSTDTQYF	TGTGCCAGCAGCGTATTAGCTAGCCTAAGCACAGATACGCAGTATTTT	TRBJ2-3	-	TRBV9	-
CASSLGQGLNTEAFF	TGTGCCAGCTCATTAGGACAGGGCCTGAACACTGAAGCTTTCTTT	TRBJ1-1	TRBD1	TRBV18	once
CASSLGLAGSYNEQFF	TGTGCCAGCAGCTTAGGACTAGCGGGCTCCTACAATGAGCAGTTCTTC	TRBJ2-1	TRBD2	TRBV11-2	-